This T cell receptor beta chain was sequenced for a study of blood T cell repertoires in COVID-19. The overall study: COVID-19 samples collected from the United States, Italy and Spain covered acute and convalescent phases. Sample material is recorded as cDNA or gDNA derived from T cells, B-cell-depleted T cells, or PBMCs.

With 3 bases removed from V and 3 bases from J, the gap between germline ends came to 15 bases. The CDR3 covers 15 residues. The germline CDR1 and CDR2 sequences are LGHNA and YSLEER. Per the study methods: How many nucleated cells were present was estimated from reference gene primer amplification. Repertoires were generated with immunoSEQ multiplex PCR, while TCRdb's copy carries only in-frame clones and drops some. V, J and clone size derive from that table, while D and trimming were established from the DNA sequence. The sample contains approximately 150,000 clones, roughly 87% of which appear only once.

The chain recombines TRBV4-3 with TRBJ2-7; D unresolved. This TCR was recovered from a woman between 45 and 65 years old with acute or convalescent COVID-19. Sample: peripheral blood. DNA for the CDR3: TGCGCCAGCAGCCACCCTGCCGGGTATGACTACGAGCAGTACTTC. Encoded protein: CASSHPAGYDYEQYF.